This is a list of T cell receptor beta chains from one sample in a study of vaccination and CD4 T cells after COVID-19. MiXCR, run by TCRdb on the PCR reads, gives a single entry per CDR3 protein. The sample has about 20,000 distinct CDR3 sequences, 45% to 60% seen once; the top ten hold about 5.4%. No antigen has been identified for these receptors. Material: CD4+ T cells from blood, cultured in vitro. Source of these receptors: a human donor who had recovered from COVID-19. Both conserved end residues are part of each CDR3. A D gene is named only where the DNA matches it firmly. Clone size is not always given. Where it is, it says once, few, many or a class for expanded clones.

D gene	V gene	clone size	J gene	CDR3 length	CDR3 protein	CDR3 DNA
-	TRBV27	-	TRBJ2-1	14	CASSFTGRQVEQFF	TGTGCCAGCAGTTTCACGGGACGACAAGTAGAGCAGTTCTTC
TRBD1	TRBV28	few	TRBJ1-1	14	CASITGTGGTEAFF	TGTGCCAGCATCACCGGGACAGGGGGGACTGAAGCTTTCTTT
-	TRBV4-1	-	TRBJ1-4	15	CASSQVRGTNEKLFF	TGCGCCAGCAGCCAAGTAAGGGGGACTAATGAAAAACTGTTTTTT
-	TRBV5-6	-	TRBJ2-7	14	CASSLLGQSYEQYF	TGTGCCAGCAGCCTCCTTGGACAGTCCTACGAGCAGTACTTC
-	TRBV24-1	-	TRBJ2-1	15	CATSDPRTFPGPRFF	TGTGCCACCAGTGACCCCCGGACCTTCCCGGGCCCGAGGTTCTTC
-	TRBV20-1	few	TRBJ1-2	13	CSARDPADYGYTF	TGCAGTGCTAGAGACCCCGCAGACTATGGCTACACCTTC
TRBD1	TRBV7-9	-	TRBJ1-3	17	CASSPDRGRLGGNTIYF	TGTGCCAGCAGCCCGGACAGGGGGCGACTAGGTGGAAACACCATATATTTT
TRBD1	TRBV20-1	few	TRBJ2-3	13	CSATGQGVQTQYF	TGCAGTGCCACAGGACAGGGGGTTCAGACGCAGTATTTT
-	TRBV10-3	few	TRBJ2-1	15	CAISESTDPYNEQFF	TGTGCCATCAGTGAGTCGACAGACCCCTACAATGAGCAGTTCTTC
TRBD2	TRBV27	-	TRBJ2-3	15	CASSLRGGWTDTQYF	TGTGCCAGCAGTTTACGCGGGGGGTGGACAGATACGCAGTATTTT
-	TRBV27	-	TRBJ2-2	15	CASSFWAIKPGELFF	TGTGCCAGCAGTTTCTGGGCCATAAAACCCGGGGAGCTGTTTTTT
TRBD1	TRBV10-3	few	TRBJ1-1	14	CAIRPGQGADEAFF	TGTGCCATCAGACCAGGACAGGGGGCCGATGAAGCTTTCTTT
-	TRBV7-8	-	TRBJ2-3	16	CASSYPQEPSTDTQYF	TGTGCCAGCAGCTACCCACAGGAGCCTAGCACAGATACGCAGTATTTT
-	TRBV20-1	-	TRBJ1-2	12	CSVSDNTYGYTF	TGCAGTGTTTCCGACAATACCTATGGCTACACCTTC
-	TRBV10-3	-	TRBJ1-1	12	CAIGTQDTEAFF	TGTGCCATCGGGACTCAAGACACTGAAGCTTTCTTT
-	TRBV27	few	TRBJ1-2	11	CASSFTWGYTF	TGTGCCAGCAGTTTCACTTGGGGCTACACCTTC
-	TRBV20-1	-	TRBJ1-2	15	CSARDRRAHNYGYTF	TGCAGTGCTAGAGATCGGCGAGCTCATAACTATGGCTACACCTTC
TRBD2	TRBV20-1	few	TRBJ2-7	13	CSPSPSGIYEQYF	TGCAGTCCCTCACCTAGCGGGATATACGAGCAGTACTTC
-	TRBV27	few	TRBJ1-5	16	CASSIIGTVSNQPQHF	TGTGCCAGCAGTATAATCGGGACGGTTAGCAATCAGCCCCAGCATTTT
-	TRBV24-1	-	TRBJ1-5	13	CATSDLGVQPQHF	TGTGCCACCAGTGATTTGGGAGTTCAGCCCCAGCATTTT
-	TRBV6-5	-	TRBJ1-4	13	CASSYSREEKLFF	TGTGCCAGCAGTTACTCCCGGGAGGAAAAACTGTTTTTT
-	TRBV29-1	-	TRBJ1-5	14	CSAETGPLGQPQHF	TGCAGCGCCGAGACGGGCCCGCTGGGGCAGCCCCAGCATTTT
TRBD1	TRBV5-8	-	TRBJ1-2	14	CASSSRTGDRGYTF	TGTGCCAGCAGCTCTCGGACAGGGGATCGTGGCTACACCTTC
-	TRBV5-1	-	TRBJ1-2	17	CASSLRTVTQGNYGYTF	TGCGCCAGCAGCTTGCGGACAGTTACCCAGGGCAACTATGGCTACACCTTC
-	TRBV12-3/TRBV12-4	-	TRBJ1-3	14	CASSAGQTPGTIYF	TGTGCCAGCAGTGCCGGACAGACCCCGGGCACCATATATTTT
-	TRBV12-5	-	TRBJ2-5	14	CASTNLGAQETQYF	TGTGCTAGTACGAATTTGGGGGCCCAAGAGACCCAGTACTTC
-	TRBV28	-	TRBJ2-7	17	CASSPRGAGQSPYEQYF	TGTGCCAGCAGCCCTCGTGGTGCGGGACAGAGCCCCTACGAGCAGTACTTC
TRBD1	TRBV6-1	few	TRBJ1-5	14	CASRGQGIFQPQHF	TGTGCCAGCAGGGGACAGGGAATCTTTCAGCCCCAGCATTTT
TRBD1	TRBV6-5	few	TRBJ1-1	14	CASSYGQGGTEAFF	TGTGCCAGCAGTTACGGACAGGGTGGCACTGAAGCTTTCTTT
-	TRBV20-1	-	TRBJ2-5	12	CSADPVEETQYF	TGCAGTGCTGACCCCGTGGAGGAGACCCAGTACTTC
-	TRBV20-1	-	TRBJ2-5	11	CSAAGQETQYF	TGCAGTGCGGCGGGCCAAGAGACCCAGTACTTC